This is a list of T cell receptor beta chains from one sample in a study of patients and donors after allogeneic stem cell transplantation. TCRdb re-called the RT-PCR reads with MiXCR, one entry per CDR3 protein. The repertoire has around 200,000 distinct CDR3 sequences, roughly two fifths of them found once; the top ten carry around 10%. The sequenced sample consisted of blood, either unsorted or a sorted T cell fraction (not recorded which). These receptors all stem from a human donor who was either an allogeneic HSCT recipient or a stem cell or donor lymphocyte infusion donor (not recorded which). It is not recorded whose cells these are; they may come from a transplant donor. Both conserved end residues are part of each CDR3. A D gene is named only where the DNA matches it firmly. Not every row has a clone size; where given, it reads once, few, many or a size class.

D gene,clone size,V gene,J gene,CDR3 protein,CDR3 DNA
TRBD1,.,TRBV30,TRBJ2-2,CAWTRDRVPGHGGELFF,TGTGCCTGGACCCGGGACAGGGTGCCGGGGCATGGCGGGGAGCTGTTTTTT
.,.,TRBV12-3/TRBV12-4,TRBJ2-5,CASSVRKRGETQYF,TGTGCCAGCTCCGTCCGCAAACGTGGGGAGACCCAGTACTTC
.,few,TRBV7-9,TRBJ1-1,CASSSSGGGGTEAFF,TGTGCCAGCAGCTCCAGTGGGGGGGGAGGCACTGAAGCTTTCTTT
.,.,TRBV6-5,TRBJ2-7,CASSYSGAVYEQYF,TGTGCCAGCAGTTACTCGGGGGCGGTCTACGAGCAGTACTTC
TRBD2,.,TRBV7-8,TRBJ2-5,CASSLERGNFQETQYF,TGTGCCAGCAGCTTAGAGCGGGGGAACTTCCAAGAGACCCAGTACTTC
.,few,TRBV20-1,TRBJ2-1,CSAPEVPLDEQFF,TGCAGTGCTCCAGAGGTCCCCCTCGATGAGCAGTTCTTC
TRBD1,.,TRBV30,TRBJ1-1,CACRGLGNTEAFF,TGTGCCTGCAGGGGGCTGGGGAACACTGAAGCTTTCTTT
TRBD2,once,TRBV6-6,TRBJ2-1,CASRQAPSTGLAGHNEQFF,TGTGCCAGCAGGCAGGCCCCCTCGACAGGACTAGCGGGCCACAATGAGCAGTTCTTC
TRBD1,few,TRBV6-2/TRBV6-3,TRBJ2-5,CASSTGTGSPHVETQYF,TGTGCCAGCAGTACCGGGACAGGGAGTCCTCATGTGGAGACCCAGTACTTC
TRBD1,.,TRBV4-2,TRBJ1-2,CASSPPGGWNGYTF,TGTGCCAGCAGCCCACCAGGGGGGTGGAATGGCTACACCTTC
TRBD2,.,TRBV12-3/TRBV12-4,TRBJ2-3,CASSNLAGVVTDTQYF,TGTGCCAGCAGCAATCTAGCGGGGGTCGTCACAGATACGCAGTATTTT
.,few,TRBV6-5,TRBJ2-7,CASRRDTTYEQYF,TGTGCCAGCAGACGTGACACAACCTACGAGCAGTACTTC
.,once,TRBV20-1,TRBJ2-3,CSATSRGRTDTQYF,TGCAGTGCTACCAGCAGGGGAAGGACAGATACGCAGTATTTT
.,few,TRBV10-3,TRBJ1-1,CAISDNGATEAFF,TGTGCCATCAGTGATAACGGGGCGACTGAAGCTTTCTTT
.,once,TRBV5-4,TRBJ1-1,CASSPRQVNTEAFF,TGTGCCAGCAGCCCGCGACAGGTGAACACTGAAGCTTTCTTT
.,few,TRBV15,TRBJ1-5,CATSSRDKNQPQHF,TGTGCCACCAGCAGTCGGGACAAGAATCAGCCCCAGCATTTT
.,.,TRBV20-1,TRBJ1-3,CSASRPGSGNTIYF,TGCAGTGCTAGCCGTCCGGGATCTGGAAACACCATATATTTT
.,once,TRBV30,TRBJ1-2,CAWSVRQWDSYTF,TGTGCCTGGAGTGTACGACAGTGGGACAGCTACACCTTC
.,.,TRBV19,TRBJ2-1,CASLPVVGANEQFF,TGTGCCAGCCTACCCGTTGTGGGGGCCAATGAGCAGTTCTTC
.,.,TRBV6-6,TRBJ1-1,CASSFPDGNTEAFF,TGTGCCAGCAGCTTTCCGGACGGGAACACTGAAGCTTTCTTT
.,.,TRBV29-1,TRBJ1-2,CSVAREYGYTF,TGCAGCGTTGCCAGGGAATATGGCTACACCTTC
.,.,TRBV5-1,TRBJ2-1,CASTLYGVNEQFF,TGCGCCAGCACGCTTTACGGAGTCAATGAGCAGTTCTTC
TRBD1,.,TRBV7-3,TRBJ2-3,CASSLGQGGDTQYF,TGTGCCAGCAGCTTGGGACAGGGAGGGGATACGCAGTATTTT
.,.,TRBV19,TRBJ1-1,CASRDNSFAEAFF,TGTGCCAGTCGAGATAACAGTTTCGCTGAAGCTTTCTTT
TRBD1,few,TRBV6-2/TRBV6-3,TRBJ2-7,CASSLTGEWHEQYF,TGTGCCAGCAGCTTAACAGGGGAATGGCACGAGCAGTACTTC
.,.,TRBV20-1,TRBJ2-7,CSASPATRMRYEQYF,TGCAGTGCTAGCCCGGCAACCCGTATGCGCTACGAGCAGTACTTC
.,.,TRBV4-1,TRBJ2-1,CASSQGFRKHEQFF,TGCGCCAGCAGCCAAGGCTTTCGGAAGCACGAGCAGTTCTTC
.,.,TRBV12-3/TRBV12-4,TRBJ1-5,CASTRDGTSNQPQHF,TGTGCCAGCACCCGGGACGGAACTAGCAATCAGCCCCAGCATTTT
TRBD1,.,TRBV3-1,TRBJ1-5,CASSQDWRTGRNQPQHF,TGTGCCAGCAGCCAAGATTGGAGGACAGGCCGCAATCAGCCCCAGCATTTT
TRBD1,.,TRBV7-3,TRBJ2-2,CASSYRGQPTGELFF,TGTGCCAGCAGCTACAGGGGTCAACCCACCGGGGAGCTGTTTTTT
.,.,TRBV6-6,TRBJ2-7,CASSSRQYSYEQYF,TGTGCCAGCAGTTCAAGACAGTACTCCTACGAGCAGTACTTC
.,.,TRBV27,TRBJ1-4,CASSLLPRRGEKLFF,TGTGCCAGCAGTTTATTACCGAGACGAGGTGAAAAACTGTTTTTT
.,.,TRBV5-1,TRBJ1-1,CASSPQSSNTEAFF,TGCGCCAGCAGCCCACAGTCGTCGAACACTGAAGCTTTCTTT